This T cell receptor beta chain was sequenced for a study of cytomegalovirus exposure and HLA in healthy donors. The PCR was carried out with 60 Vbeta primers and 13 Jbeta primers. Sequencing used immunoSEQ multiplex PCR; TCRdb keeps in-frame clones, though not all of them. Its table records over 100,000 clones. The V and J ends lost 3 bases and 2 bases, in that order; junction bases with no gene match: 1. CDR3 length: 13 amino acids. Germline V gene data show CDR1 as LNHDA and CDR2 as SQIVND (reference sequence). The V gene is TRBV19, the J gene TRBJ2-7; TRBD1 matches at 7 bases. The sequenced sample was PBMCs. The receptor was derived from a man aged 25 to 40 in good health and CMV-seronegative. CDR3 sequence reads: CASSITGAYEQYF. DNA of the CDR3: TGTGCCAGTAGTATTACAGGGGCCTACGAGCAGTACTTC.